A single sample is the source of the 18 T cell receptor beta chains below, sequenced in a study of T cells after yellow fever vaccination. TCRdb analysed the 5' RACE reads with MiXCR anew, one entry per CDR3 protein. The sample lists some 120,000 distinct CDR3 sequences; more than 7.5% were seen once. The sequencing here drew on CD8+ T cells sorted from PBMCs, taken 45 days after the yellow fever booster vaccination. These receptors were taken from a man aged 25-45 years who received the YFV17D yellow fever vaccine.

This clonotype was seen more than once but under ten times. The chain recombines TRBV6-1 with TRBJ2-2; D might be TRBD1 (6 bases). The CDR3 consists of 14 residues. Germline values: CDR1 MNHNS, CDR2 SASEGT. V lost 6 bases, J lost 5 bases, and 13 bases lay in between. CDR3 in DNA: TGTGCCAGCAGACTCACGACAGGAACCGGGGAGCTGTTTTTT. Its protein product is CASRLTTGTGELFF.

This clonotype appeared a few times. Relative to the germline gene, one junction end is altered; a read error may explain this. The J gene is TRBJ2-3, the V gene TRBV5-4; D may be TRBD1 or TRBD2 (5 bases each). Germline V gene data show CDR1 as SGHNT and CDR2 as YYREEE (reference sequence). The CDR3 length is 12 residues. Here the CDR3 DNA reads TGTGCCAGCAGCTCCGGGACCGACACCCTATTTTTT. Translation: CASSSGTDTLFF.

This clonotype has ten or more counts. V and J are TRBV7-2 and TRBJ2-1, with D maybe TRBD2 (6 bases). Germline values: CDR1 SGHTA, CDR2 FQGNSA. This CDR3 comprises 17 residues. The V gene lost 2 bases and the J gene lost 4 bases, with 18 bases spanning the gap. This chain's CDR3 is CASSLRGSGYGYNEQFF. In nucleotides, the CDR3 is TGTGCCAGCAGCTTAAGGGGTAGCGGCTATGGGTACAATGAGCAGTTCTTC.

This chain links TRBV5-1 with TRBJ2-1, with D maybe TRBD2 (5 bases). Per germline, CDR1 SGHRS and CDR2 YFSETQ. The CDR3 consists of 15 residues. V was trimmed by 7 bases and J by 9 bases, leaving 23 bases between them. The CDR3 loop is CASCSGDEGWGEQFF. The CDR3 coding sequence is TGCGCCAGCTGCAGCGGCGACGAAGGGTGGGGTGAGCAGTTCTTC.

The table lists this clonotype with many counts. This chain joins TRBV11-2 and TRBJ2-5; 9 nucleotides match TRBD2. The CDR3 length is 15 residues. The junction had 8 bases not matched to a gene; V was cut back by 5 bases and J by 4 bases. The germline V gene encodes CDR1 SGHAT and CDR2 FQNNGV. The CDR3 DNA follows: TGTGCCAGCAGCGCCGGGGGACTAGCTTCAGAGACCCAGTACTTC. Its translation: CASSAGGLASETQYF.

V is TRBV5-4 and J is TRBJ2-3; the D gene could be TRBD1 or TRBD2 (6 bases each). The CDR3 is 15 residues long. Germline values: CDR1 SGHNT, CDR2 YYREEE (reference sequence). Trimming pared 4 bases from V and 2 bases from J, leaving 14 bases between. The CDR3 loop reads CASSLGGRTTDTQYF. DNA for the CDR3: TGTGCCAGCAGCCTGGGGGGCCGGACCACAGATACGCAGTATTTT.

In its sample, this clonotype was seen a few times. The chain is built from TRBV7-9 and TRBJ2-4; D is possibly TRBD1 (5 bases). The CDR3 loop spans 14 amino acids. V was pared by 5 bases and J by 5 bases, with 13 bases between. Germline V CDR1 and CDR2: SEHNR, FQNEAQ (reference sequence). The CDR3 region is CASSPPGWENIQYF. DNA for the CDR3: TGTGCCAGCAGCCCCCCAGGGTGGGAAAACATTCAGTACTTC.

This clonotype came up a few times. The chain recombines TRBV6-2 or TRBV6-3 with TRBJ2-7; 9 positions match TRBD1. Trimming removed 6 bases from V and 3 bases from J; junction bases left unmatched: 6. The CDR3 covers 14 residues. The V gene's germline CDR1 is MNHEY and CDR2 SVGEGT. Here the CDR3 DNA reads TGTGCCAGCAGCGGGACAGGGTGGAACTACGAGCAGTACTTC. Its translation is CASSGTGWNYEQYF.

This clonotype was observed many times. CDR3 loop: CSAVRAGGPWYEQFF. CDR3 bases: TGCAGTGCCGTCAGAGCGGGAGGGCCGTGGTATGAGCAGTTCTTC. The chain is built from TRBV20-1 and TRBJ2-1; 10 nucleotides match TRBD2. J gave up 8 bases and V 6 bases, and 13 bases lay outside the gene matches. This CDR3 is built from 15 residues. Per the germline V gene, CDR1 is DFQATT and CDR2 is SNEGSKA (reference sequence).

This clonotype has at least ten counts. The CDR3 coding sequence is TGTGCCAGCAGCCAAGACCTAGCGGGAGTTGGAGATACGCAGTATTTT. Amino acid sequence: CASSQDLAGVGDTQYF. The chain has TRBV4-2 and TRBJ2-3; 10 bases agree with TRBD2. CDR3 size: 16 residues. Germline V gene sequence: CDR1 LGHNA, CDR2 YNFKEQ. The V segment lost 0 bases and the J segment 5 bases; nucleotides outside the gene matches: 5.

This clonotype was seen at least ten times. The rearrangement links TRBV5-6 to TRBJ2-2; 7 bases align to TRBD2. The CDR3 spans 14 residues. Germline V CDR1 and CDR2: SGHDT, YYEEEE. J gave up 7 bases and V 0 bases, and 3 bases lay outside the gene matches. CDR3 DNA sequence: TGTGCCAGCAGCTTGGAACTAGCGATCGGGGAGCTGTTTTTT. Protein sequence: CASSLELAIGELFF.

The chain has TRBV29-1 and TRBJ2-2, with D maybe TRBD1 (6 bases). The V gene's germline CDR1 is SQVTM and CDR2 ANQGSEA. This CDR3 has 16 residues. Trimming took off 1 base at V and 6 bases at J, with 18 bases between the two ends. CDR3 DNA sequence: TGCAGCGTTGAAGGCCACGACAGGAAAGAGGCCGGGGAGCTGTTTTTT. Protein product: CSVEGHDRKEAGELFF.

About this clonotype: A much more abundant neighbour one base away suggests this may be a read error. The rearrangement links TRBV24-1 to TRBJ2-1; perhaps TRBD2 as D (6 bases). The V end was cut by 11 bases, the J end by 8 bases, with 18 bases between. The germline V gene has CDR1 KGHDR and CDR2 SFDVKD. The CDR3 runs to 13 residues. The CDR3 nucleotides are TGTGCCATCGGAGGGCAGAGGAGAGATGAGCAGTTCTTC. It codes for CAIGGQRRDEQFF.

This clonotype was counted at least ten times. The V call is TRBV25-1, the J call TRBJ2-3, with a tentative D call TRBD1 (5 bases). Germline assignment: CDR1 MGHDK and CDR2 SYGVNS. The CDR3 spans 14 residues. V was trimmed by 6 bases and J by 0 bases, leaving 10 bases between them. DNA for the CDR3: TGTGCCAGCAGAGGACATTATAGCACAGATACGCAGTATTTT. Translation gives CASRGHYSTDTQYF. Filled out from reference TRBV25-1 and TRBJ2-3, the complete variable domain reads EADIYQTPRYLVIGTGKKITLECSQTMGHDKMYWYQQDPGMELHLIHYSYGVNSTEKGDLSSESTVSRIRTEHFPLTLESARPSHTSQYLCASRGHYSTDTQYFGPGTRLTVL.

Ten or more counts support this clonotype. The rearrangement links TRBV5-5 to TRBJ2-7; TRBD2 agrees at 8 bases. Per the germline V gene, CDR1 is SGHKS and CDR2 is YYEKEE (reference sequence). J gave up 1 base and V 3 bases, and 3 bases lay outside the gene matches. This CDR3 region has 14 residues. Here the CDR3 reads CASSSGGVSYEQYF. The CDR3 nucleotides read TGTGCCAGCAGCTCCGGGGGGGTATCCTACGAGCAGTACTTC.

This clonotype was detected ten times or more. The chain carries TRBV7-2 and TRBJ1-4, with D possibly TRBD1 on 5 matching bases. Trimming pared 0 bases from V and 0 bases from J, leaving 8 bases between. The V gene's germline CDR1 is SGHTA and CDR2 FQGNSA. The CDR3 loop spans 16 amino acids. CDR3 bases: TGTGCCAGCAGCTTAGCGGGGCCAGCAACTAATGAAAAACTGTTTTTT. It codes for CASSLAGPATNEKLFF.

A remark on this clonotype: A much more abundant neighbour one base away suggests this may be a read error. The genes are TRBV4-3 and TRBJ2-2; D ambiguous. The CDR3 has 14 amino acids. Germline CDR1 is LGHNA and CDR2 is YSLEER. The CDR3 region is CTSSQDRIPGELFF. The CDR3 coding sequence is TGCACCAGCAGCCAAGATCGAATACCGGGGGAGCTGTTTTTT.

This clonotype was found many times. The V and J genes are TRBV7-9 and TRBJ2-7, with D uncertain. Trimming removed 4 bases at V and 1 base at J, with 8 bases between. The germline CDR1 and CDR2 sequences are SEHNR and FQNEAQ (reference sequence). The CDR3 is 13 amino acids. The CDR3 region is CASSSPVSYEQYF. CDR3 bases: TGTGCCAGCAGCTCCCCCGTATCCTACGAGCAGTACTTC. Full variable domain (outside the CDR3, taken from reference TRBV7-9 and TRBJ2-7): DTGVSQNPRHKITKRGQNVTFRCDPISEHNRLYWYRQTLGQGPEFLTYFQNEAQLEKSRLLSDRFSAERPKGSFSTLEIQRTEQGDSAMYLCASSSPVSYEQYFGPGTRLTVT.